These T cell receptor beta chains were read from a single sample in a study of T cells in Graves' hyperthyroidism and ophthalmopathy. TCRdb analysed the multiplex PCR reads with MiXCR anew, one entry per CDR3 protein. The sample includes roughly 170,000 distinct CDR3 sequences, over 15% seen only once; the top ten take roughly 29%. Sequencing was carried out using blood. These receptors were taken from a woman between 45 and 60 years old with Graves' hyperthyroidism. Each CDR3 is given with its conserved first and last residue. The D gene is left open where the match is weak. Clone size is stated in some rows and not others, as once, few, many or a class when expanded.

J	size	D	V	DNA	CDR3
TRBJ1-2	.	.	TRBV24-1	TGTGCCACCAGTGATATAGGACTGAACTATGGCTACACCTTC	CATSDIGLNYGYTF
TRBJ1-1	many	.	TRBV9	TGTGCCAGCAGGAGGGGGGGCGCGGAAACTGAAGCTTTCTTT	CASRRGGAETEAFF
TRBJ2-7	many	.	TRBV5-1	TGCGCCAGCAGCTTGCAAACAGGGCCGAGCTCCTACGAGCAGTACTTC	CASSLQTGPSSYEQYF
TRBJ2-3	few	.	TRBV9	TGTGCCAGCAGCGTAGTGGAGGGATTTAGGACAGCTACGCAGTATTTT	CASSVVEGFRTATQYF
TRBJ1-2	.	.	TRBV4-2	TGTGCCAGCAGCCAAGAGGGACAACTTGGGGTCTATGGCTACACCTTC	CASSQEGQLGVYGYTF
TRBJ1-1	many	.	TRBV13	TGTGCCAGCAGCTTAGCCAGCCACACTGAAGCTTTCTTT	CASSLASHTEAFF
TRBJ2-7	few	.	TRBV19	TGTGCCAGTAGTGCCCAGACAGGGAGGGACGAGCAGTACTTC	CASSAQTGRDEQYF
TRBJ2-7	.	TRBD2	TRBV27	TGTGCCAGCAGTTTACAACCTGTATGGTCTAGCGGGAACTACGAGCAGTACTTC	CASSLQPVWSSGNYEQYF
TRBJ2-2	.	TRBD1	TRBV28	TGTGCCAGCAGTCGGACAGGGATTAACACCGGGGAGCTGTTTTTT	CASSRTGINTGELFF
TRBJ2-1	.	.	TRBV7-9	TGTGCCAGCAGCTTAGGACAGAATTACAATGAGCAGTTCTTC	CASSLGQNYNEQFF
TRBJ1-1	many	.	TRBV20-1	TGCAGTGCTAGAGATTTCGGAGGGCCGAGGGCTGAAGCTTTCTTT	CSARDFGGPRAEAFF
TRBJ1-1	many	.	TRBV6-1	TGTGCCAGCAGTAGCGGGCTGAACACTGAAGCTTTCTTT	CASSSGLNTEAFF
TRBJ1-1	many	.	TRBV11-3	TGTGCCAGCAGCGGCAGGATCATAGAGGACACTGAAGCTTTCTTT	CASSGRIIEDTEAFF
TRBJ2-1	few	.	TRBV5-4	TGTGCCAGCAGCTCCCTGGACAGAAGCTCCTACAATGAGCAGTTCTTC	CASSSLDRSSYNEQFF
TRBJ1-2	many	.	TRBV5-1	TGCGCCAGCAGGGGGGACGGAATCAACTATGGCTACACCTTC	CASRGDGINYGYTF
TRBJ1-2	many	TRBD1	TRBV19	TGTGCCAGTAGATGGGACAGCCCTTGGTATGGCTACACCTTC	CASRWDSPWYGYTF
TRBJ1-2	many	.	TRBV6-2/TRBV6-3	TGTGCCAGCAGCCGTCTGGGGACACGGCTAAACTATGGCTACACCTTC	CASSRLGTRLNYGYTF
TRBJ2-1	.	TRBD2	TRBV24-1	TGTGCCACCAGTGATTTGGGGGGGGGTGAGCAGTTCTTC	CATSDLGGGEQFF
TRBJ2-5	.	TRBD2	TRBV6-1	TGTGCCAGCTGCGAATGGGGGGGTCAAGAGACCCAGTACTTC	CASCEWGGQETQYF
TRBJ1-1	many	.	TRBV28	TGTGCCAGCAGTTTACGGGGAGGGGATTATACTGAAGCTTTCTTT	CASSLRGGDYTEAFF
TRBJ2-2	many	.	TRBV7-3	TGTGCCAGCAGTCGTTCATTCGCCGGGGAGCTGTTTTTT	CASSRSFAGELFF
TRBJ1-1	many	.	TRBV15	TGTGCCACCAGCAGTCCCTTTGCAGGGAAATTGAACACTGAAGCTCTCTTT	CATSSPFAGKLNTEALF
TRBJ1-1	many	.	TRBV20-1	TGCAGTGCTAAAGAAAACAGGGCTAACACTGAAGCTTTCTTT	CSAKENRANTEAFF
TRBJ2-4	once	TRBD1	TRBV28	TGTCCCAACAGTTGGGACAGGTTCAAAAACATTCAGTACTTC	CPNSWDRFKNIQYF
TRBJ2-1	many	.	TRBV7-9	TGTGCCAGCAGCTCCCCCGGGGACCAAGTGCTTATCTACAATGAGCAGTTCTTC	CASSSPGDQVLIYNEQFF
TRBJ1-1	few	TRBD1	TRBV6-1	TGTGCCAGCAGTCGGGACAGCAAAGCTTTCTTT	CASSRDSKAFF
TRBJ2-5	many	.	TRBV7-2	TGTGCCAGCAGCTCGAGTTGGACCCAGTACTTC	CASSSSWTQYF
TRBJ1-3	.	.	TRBV27	TGTGCCAGCAGAGACCGGGCCCTCTCTGGAAACACCATATATTTT	CASRDRALSGNTIYF
TRBJ2-5	many	TRBD2	TRBV12-3/TRBV12-4	TGTGCCAGCAGCCCGGGAGGAGCGGGGGGGCCCTTTGGGGGGACCCAGTACTTC	CASSPGGAGGPFGGTQYF
TRBJ2-4	.	.	TRBV7-2	TGTGCCAGCAGCTTAGGGGGACTCCAAAACATTCAGTACTTC	CASSLGGLQNIQYF
TRBJ1-2	many	TRBD1	TRBV5-5	TGTGCCAGCAGACTCGGACAGGAACCCTATGGCTACACCTTC	CASRLGQEPYGYTF
TRBJ1-1	.	.	TRBV9	TGTGCCAGCAGCGGCATACGAAGAACTGAAGCTTTCTTT	CASSGIRRTEAFF
TRBJ2-1	few	TRBD1	TRBV5-4	TGTGCCAGCAGCCTGGGACAGCTGAATGAGCAGTTCTTC	CASSLGQLNEQFF
TRBJ2-2	.	.	TRBV20-1	TGCAGTGCTAGAGATCGGGGGACTCAGTACACCGGGGAGCTGTTTTTT	CSARDRGTQYTGELFF
TRBJ2-7	many	.	TRBV7-8	TGTGCCAGCCGGTTCCGGGATATTCCTACCTACGAGCAGTACTTC	CASRFRDIPTYEQYF
TRBJ1-2	.	.	TRBV5-1	TGCGCCAGCAGCTTTGACACCTCGTACTATGGCTACACCTTC	CASSFDTSYYGYTF
TRBJ2-5	few	TRBD2	TRBV4-1	TGCGCCAGCAGCCTTCTACCTCGCGGGGGGGCGGAGACCCAGTACTTC	CASSLLPRGGAETQYF
TRBJ2-1	many	TRBD2	TRBV28	TGTGCCAGCAGTTATAGCGGGGGCTACAATGAGCAGTTCTTC	CASSYSGGYNEQFF
TRBJ2-7	few	TRBD2	TRBV6-2/TRBV6-3	TGTGCCAGCGGCTTTGGGGGGGGCGAGCAGTACTTC	CASGFGGGEQYF
TRBJ2-7	many	.	TRBV7-2	TGTGCCAGCAGCTTGGAAAGGGATACCGAGCAGTACTTC	CASSLERDTEQYF
TRBJ1-4	many	.	TRBV2	TGTGCCAGCAGTGTCGCTGGGCGGATTAATGAAAAACTGTTTTTT	CASSVAGRINEKLFF
TRBJ2-2	many	TRBD1	TRBV28	TGTGCCAGCAACTCCGGGACAGCGAACACCGGGGAGCTGTTTTTT	CASNSGTANTGELFF
TRBJ2-5	once	TRBD2	TRBV19	TGTGCCAGTAGGAGACTAGCGGGAGAAGAGACCCAGTACTTC	CASRRLAGEETQYF
TRBJ1-2	many	TRBD1	TRBV7-9	TGTGCCAGCAGCTTCGCAGGGGGCCTCTATGGCTACACCTTC	CASSFAGGLYGYTF
TRBJ1-2	few	.	TRBV5-1	TGCGCCAGCAGCTTGGATCTCGTGGGGTCTTTCAACACCTTC	CASSLDLVGSFNTF
TRBJ1-2	many	.	TRBV3-1	TGTGCCAGCAGCCAAGATCGTTGGGGCAGGGTAGGCGGCTACACCTTC	CASSQDRWGRVGGYTF
TRBJ2-5	.	.	TRBV5-1	TGCGCCAGCAGTCTTGGGGATTATAGGGGAGAGACCCAGTACTTC	CASSLGDYRGETQYF
TRBJ2-6	.	TRBD1	TRBV7-9	TGTGCCGCCGCAGGGACAGAGAACCTCTCTGGGGCCAACGTCCTGACTTTC	CAAAGTENLSGANVLTF
TRBJ1-1	many	.	TRBV27	TGTGCCAGCAGTTTATACCCTGGGACACAGAACACTGAAGCTTTCTTT	CASSLYPGTQNTEAFF